These 22 T cell receptor beta chains were all obtained from the same sample, sequenced in a study of T cell changes during pregnancy in multiple sclerosis. Using immunoSEQ multiplex PCR, the repertoire was profiled, and TCRdb retains in-frame clones only, with some absent. The data contain tens of thousands of clones, approximately 86% of them singletons. The sample here was CD4+ T cells from peripheral blood mononuclear cells, taken in the first trimester of pregnancy. These receptors were collected from a female donor in good health, enrolled as a control in a pregnancy study.

The chain carries TRBV30 and TRBJ2-7; 7 bases are shared with TRBD1. Germline values: CDR1 GTSNPN, CDR2 SVGIG (reference sequence). Unmatched junction bases numbered 8, after V lost 3 bases and J lost 6 bases. The CDR3 is made up of 13 amino acids. The CDR3 DNA follows: TGTGCCTGGAGCAGGGACAGAGGGGGCGAGCAGTACTTC. Its protein is CAWSRDRGGEQYF.

The chain links TRBV19 to TRBJ1-2, with TRBD1 matching over 8 bases. CDR1 is LNHDA, CDR2 SQIVND, per germline (reference sequence). The CDR3 totals 13 residues. V dropped 7 bases and J dropped 4; count of bases not matched to a gene: 5. The chain's CDR3 is CASNKDRVYGYTF. DNA of the CDR3: TGTGCCAGTAACAAGGACAGGGTCTATGGCTACACCTTC.

The gene calls are TRBV7-2 and TRBJ1-5, with D possibly matching TRBD1 (5 bases). Germline CDR1 reads SGHTA; CDR2 reads FQGNSA. With 5 bases removed from V and 3 bases from J, the gap between germline ends came to 11 bases. The CDR3 length is 14 residues. In DNA, the CDR3 is TGTGCCAGCAGCGGTGACAGCAACAATCAGCCCCAGCATTTT. It specifies CASSGDSNNQPQHF.

The CDR3 coding sequence is TGTGCCAGTAGTAAACAGGTGAACACTGAAGCTTTCTTT. Translating it yields CASSKQVNTEAFF. The chain employs TRBV19 and TRBJ1-1; a possible D gene is TRBD1 (5 bases). The V gene's germline CDR1 is LNHDA and CDR2 SQIVND (reference sequence). The germline V and J ends were trimmed by 4 bases and 0 bases, with 6 bases remaining between them. CDR3 size: 13 residues.

The chain recombines TRBV30 with TRBJ1-1; D not resolved. CDR1 is GTSNPN and CDR2 is SVGIG in the germline V gene (reference sequence). V was pared by 4 bases and J by 3 bases, with 9 bases between. The CDR3 is 12 residues long. The CDR3 bases are TGTGCCTGGAATCGGTTGGACACTGAAGCTTTCTTT. Encoded protein: CAWNRLDTEAFF.

The chain combines TRBV15 with TRBJ2-5; tentative D call: TRBD1 (6 bases). With 1 base removed from V and 1 base from J, the gap between germline ends came to 7 bases. CDR1 and CDR2 from the germline V gene are LNHNV and YYDKDF (reference sequence). CDR3 length: 14 amino acids. Here the CDR3 reads CATSRGTAQETQYF. The CDR3 DNA follows: TGTGCCACCAGCAGAGGGACAGCCCAAGAGACCCAGTACTTC.

J is TRBJ1-4 and V is TRBV2, with a weak D call TRBD1 (5 bases). Trimming stripped 4 bases from V and 4 bases from J, with 16 bases between. The germline V gene has CDR1 SNHLY and CDR2 FYNNEI. This CDR3 has 16 residues. The DNA of the CDR3 is TGTGCCAGCAGTGGTGGGCAGGGACTAAGTAATGAAAAACTGTTTTTT. Translated, it gives CASSGGQGLSNEKLFF.

This clone is judged medium-sized. V is TRBV2 and J is TRBJ2-3; maybe TRBD1 (5 bases). This CDR3 region has 13 residues. The germline V gene encodes CDR1 SNHLY and CDR2 FYNNEI. V dropped 9 bases and J dropped 1 base, with 11 bases sitting between them. CDR3 nucleotides: TGTGCCAGACGACAGAGAGGCACAGATACGCAGTATTTT. Translated, it gives CARRQRGTDTQYF.

The chain is built from TRBV30 and TRBJ1-2; TRBD1 matches 10 bases. The CDR3 contains 17 residues. V lost 4 bases to trimming and J lost 3 bases; unmatched junction nucleotides: 14. Germline values: CDR1 GTSNPN, CDR2 SVGIG (reference sequence). The CDR3: CAWNNLYRDRGYYGYTF. Here the CDR3 DNA reads TGTGCCTGGAACAATCTTTACCGGGACAGGGGCTACTATGGCTACACCTTC.

The chain combines TRBV4-2 with TRBJ1-2, with no clear D. V was cut by 0 bases and J by 4 bases, with 9 bases left in between. In germline, CDR1 is LGHNA, CDR2 YNFKEQ. The CDR3 extends over 14 amino acids. CDR3 sequence (DNA): TGTGCCAGCAGCCAAGACGAGCGGTCCTATGGCTACACCTTC. Translated, it gives CASSQDERSYGYTF.

The rearrangement links TRBV7-3 to TRBJ2-2; 7 nucleotides match TRBD2. Germline V gene data show CDR1 as SGHTA and CDR2 as FQGTGA. The V segment lost 5 bases and the J segment 4 bases; nucleotides outside the gene matches: 7. The CDR3 has 15 residues. The CDR3 loop is CASSPQLAVTGELFF. The CDR3 coding sequence is TGTGCCAGCAGCCCCCAGCTAGCGGTCACCGGGGAGCTGTTTTTT.

J is TRBJ2-3 and V is TRBV27, with 8 bases that match TRBD1. The CDR3 runs 16 residues. Germline V gene lookup returns CDR1 MNHEY and CDR2 SMNVEV (reference sequence). Unmatched junction bases numbered 11, after V lost 5 bases and J lost 4 bases. CDR3 sequence: CASSPGTGGGSDTQYF. The CDR3 coding sequence is TGTGCCAGCAGTCCTGGGACAGGAGGTGGTTCAGATACGCAGTATTTT.

The J gene is TRBJ1-4, the V gene TRBV5-4; the D gene is possibly TRBD1 (6 bases). There are 15 residues in the CDR3. Germline V gives CDR1 SGHNT, CDR2 YYREEE (reference sequence). Trimming removed 0 bases from V and 8 bases from J, with 14 bases in between. CDR3 loop: CASSLAGRGEEKLFF. The CDR3 region has the DNA TGTGCCAGCAGCTTGGCTGGCAGGGGAGAAGAAAAACTGTTTTTT.

This rearrangement joins TRBV7-3 to TRBJ2-7; 8 nucleotides agree with TRBD2. This CDR3 is 15 amino acids long. The trim removed 5 bases at V and 6 bases at J, leaving 12 bases unmatched. The germline V gene has CDR1 SGHTA and CDR2 FQGTGA. The CDR3 DNA is TGTGCCAGCAGCCGAGAGACTAGCGATCTGGGCGAGCAGTACTTC. Translating gives CASSRETSDLGEQYF.

This chain uses TRBV13 with TRBJ2-1; 7 bases map to TRBD1. V lost 6 bases, J lost 5 bases, and 10 bases stayed unmatched. Germline V gene data show CDR1 as PRHDT and CDR2 as FYEKMQ (reference sequence). The CDR3 loop spans 15 amino acids. The CDR3 coding sequence is TGTGCCAGCAGTCCAGCCGGGACAGTCGACAATGAGCAGTTCTTC. Translating gives CASSPAGTVDNEQFF.

The chain employs TRBV29-1 and TRBJ2-5, with 8 bases that match TRBD2. J was trimmed by 2 bases and V by 6 bases; bases with no gene match: 5. Per germline, CDR1 SQVTM and CDR2 ANQGSEA. CDR3 length: 13 amino acids. CDR3 amino acids: CSVTGLAQETQYF. The CDR3 coding sequence is TGCAGCGTCACCGGACTAGCTCAAGAGACCCAGTACTTC. The variable domain in full, with the rest retrieved from reference TRBV29-1 and TRBJ2-5, is SAVISQKPSRDICQRGTSLTIQCQVDSQVTMMFWYRQQPGQSLTLIATANQGSEATYESGFVIDKFPISRPNLTFSTLTVSNMSPEDSSIYLCSVTGLAQETQYFGPGTRLLVL.

This chain uses TRBV6-1 with TRBJ2-7, with a possible D match to TRBD2 (7 bases). The CDR3 sequence is 14 residues long. Germline V CDR1 and CDR2: MNHNS, SASEGT. V was cut by 4 bases and J by 4 bases, with 14 bases left in between. CDR3 sequence reads: CASSGVRGRYEQYF. CDR3 in DNA: TGTGCCAGCAGTGGGGTGCGGGGGCGGTACGAGCAGTACTTC.

The chain couples TRBV9 to TRBJ1-5; perhaps TRBD1 as D (5 bases). Germline V gives CDR1 SGDLS, CDR2 YYNGEE. The CDR3 covers 14 residues. Trimming left V 3 bases short and J 2 bases short, with 9 bases between. The CDR3 region is CASSAGLGNQPQHF. The CDR3 nucleotides read TGTGCCAGCAGCGCAGGGCTTGGCAATCAGCCCCAGCATTTT.

The chain employs TRBV5-5 and TRBJ1-1, with D possibly TRBD1 on 6 matching bases. The germline V gene encodes CDR1 SGHKS and CDR2 YYEKEE (reference sequence). V was shortened by 2 bases and J by 0 bases, with 8 bases between the two germline ends. The CDR3 has 14 residues. The CDR3 here is CASSLRTVNTEAFF. CDR3 nucleotide sequence: TGTGCCAGCAGCTTACGGACAGTGAACACTGAAGCTTTCTTT.

The chain uses TRBV7-2 and TRBJ1-2; D unresolved. This CDR3 region has 15 residues. The germline V gene has CDR1 SGHTA and CDR2 FQGNSA. Trimming removed 1 base from V and 4 bases from J, with 13 bases in between. DNA of the CDR3: TGTGCCAGCAGCTTAGATCTCGCGAGCCTCTATGGCTACACCTTC. Its protein is CASSLDLASLYGYTF.

Here the CDR3 DNA reads TGTGCCAGCAGCCTATTGGGGACATATCGACTCACCTCACCCCTCCACTTT. This encodes CASSLLGTYRLTSPLHF. V is TRBV27 and J is TRBJ1-6; D is possibly TRBD1 (6 bases). V dropped 6 bases and J dropped 10 bases, with 25 bases sitting between them. CDR1 and CDR2 from the germline V gene are MNHEY and SMNVEV (reference sequence). The CDR3 spans 17 residues.

This clone was seen more than once but under ten times. This chain uses TRBV30 with TRBJ1-1; 8 nucleotides match TRBD1. Unmatched junction bases numbered 6, after V lost 2 bases and J lost 4 bases. The CDR3 consists of 14 residues. Germline CDR1 GTSNPN, CDR2 SVGIG (reference sequence). The CDR3 DNA reads as TGTGCCTGGAGTACCGGACAGGGCGGCACTGAAGCTTTCTTT. This translates into CAWSTGQGGTEAFF.